This T cell receptor (beta chain) came from a study of cytomegalovirus exposure and HLA in healthy donors. Broader study findings: Most TCR beta V segments were productive about 87% or about 30% of the time in an earlier analysis. Despite most TCR sequences being rare, some public TCRs occurred in many donors. Common viral pathogens (according to a later analysis) appeared linked to several of the most significant clusters.

PCR involved 60 Vbeta and 13 Jbeta primers. Clones were sequenced by immunoSEQ multiplex PCR, and TCRdb holds only the in-frame ones, with some missing. The profile covers almost 200,000 clones, with around 78% appearing a single time and about 2.1% taken by the ten largest. For this clone: What it binds is unknown.

Trimming left V 2 bases short and J 5 bases short, with 11 bases between. Germline assignment: CDR1 SGHVS and CDR2 FQNEAQ. The CDR3 is made up of 14 amino acids. The V and J genes are TRBV7-8 and TRBJ2-3, with D maybe TRBD1 (6 bases). This clonotype was obtained from a young man in good health and CMV-seronegative. The source material was PBMCs. CDR3 nucleotide sequence: TGTGCCAGCAGCTTATGGGGGCTCGGAGATACGCAGTATTTT. Protein product: CASSLWGLGDTQYF.